One sample yielded the 20 T cell receptor beta chains listed below, sequenced in a study of cytomegalovirus exposure and HLA in healthy donors. Profiling relied on immunoSEQ multiplex PCR, and the TCRdb table lists in-frame clones only, not all of them. The table has 200,000 to 300,000 clones, roughly 86% seen once; the top ten hold less than 1.5%. The sequenced sample was PBMCs. These receptors all come from a woman aged 25 to 39 in good health and CMV-seropositive.

The V and J genes are TRBV28 and TRBJ2-7; 8 nucleotides agree with TRBD2. CDR1 is MDHEN, CDR2 SYDVKM, per germline. The junction had 14 bases not matched to a gene; V was cut back by 7 bases and J by 6 bases. This CDR3 spans 15 amino acids. The CDR3 region has the DNA TGTGCCAGCAAGCTGGGACTAGAAAAATTTCGCGAGCAGTACTTC. It specifies CASKLGLEKFREQYF.

This chain connects TRBV21-1 to TRBJ1-1; TRBD1 was called by the table and not checked on the DNA. TRBV21-1 is a known pseudogene. The CDR3 covers 13 residues. The CDR3 loop is CASPKPRYTEAFF. CDR3 in DNA: TGTGCCAGCCCCAAACCCAGGTACACTGAAGCTTTCTTT.

This clone was recorded once. The chain's CDR3 is CASSAQADTQYF. CDR3 nucleotides: TGTGCCAGCAGCGCCCAAGCGGATACGCAGTATTTT. The chain joins TRBV6-6 to TRBJ2-3; D unclear. The CDR3 is 12 amino acids. Germline lookup yields CDR1 MNHNY and CDR2 SVGAGI (reference sequence). Trimming cost V 6 bases and J 6 bases, with 10 bases left between them.

This clone has a handful of counts. The V and J genes are TRBV2 and TRBJ2-1; 11 bases align to TRBD2. Losses at the gene ends were 2 bases for V and 7 bases for J; bases not matched to a gene: 4. This CDR3 contains 15 residues. CDR1 SNHLY and CDR2 FYNNEI come from the germline V gene. CDR3 protein: CASSERLAGINEQFF. Written as DNA, the CDR3 is TGTGCCAGCAGTGAACGACTAGCGGGGATAAATGAGCAGTTCTTC.

This chain connects TRBV6-1 to TRBJ1-5; D gene unclear. The V gene's germline CDR1 is MNHNS and CDR2 SASEGT. This CDR3 is 15 amino acids long. Trimming pared 11 bases from V and 3 bases from J, leaving 20 bases between. In nucleotides, the CDR3 is TGTGCCGCTTCTGCGAGTCGACACAACAATCAGCCCCAGCATTTT. Translated, it gives CAASASRHNNQPQHF.

This chain uses TRBV5-1 with TRBJ2-7, with D possibly being TRBD2 (5 bases). The germline V and J ends were trimmed by 7 bases and 4 bases, with 21 bases remaining between them. The CDR3 spans 15 residues. CDR1 SGHRS and CDR2 YFSETQ come from the germline V gene. The CDR3 region is CASYQGPNRGYEQYF. The CDR3 nucleotides are TGCGCCAGCTACCAAGGGCCAAACCGAGGGTACGAGCAGTACTTC.

The chain employs TRBV4-1 and TRBJ1-5; the D gene is possibly TRBD1 (5 bases). CDR1 is MGHRA, CDR2 YSYEKL, per germline. V lost 2 bases, J lost 6 bases, and 14 bases lay in between. The CDR3 has 15 residues. CDR3 residues: CASSQNQGSAQPQHF. As DNA, the CDR3 is TGCGCCAGCAGCCAAAATCAGGGTTCCGCTCAGCCCCAGCATTTT.

The sample holds one count of this clone. The genes are TRBV28 and TRBJ2-3, with TRBD2 as a possible D gene (6 bases). The length of the CDR3 is 17 residues. The germline V and J ends were trimmed by 2 bases and 2 bases, with 17 bases remaining between them. Germline CDR1 reads MDHEN; CDR2 reads SYDVKM. The CDR3 loop is CASSLRIAEGLTDTQYF. CDR3 in DNA: TGTGCCAGCAGTTTACGGATAGCGGAGGGCCTCACAGATACGCAGTATTTT. The whole variable domain, filled in from reference TRBV28 and TRBJ2-3, reads DVKVTQSSRYLVKRTGEKVFLECVQDMDHENMFWYRQDPGLGLRLIYFSYDVKMKEKGDIPEGYSVSREKKERFSLILESASTNQTSMYLCASSLRIAEGLTDTQYFGPGTRLTVL.

The rearrangement uses TRBV4-1 and TRBJ1-3; TRBD1 might be the D (5 bases). The CDR3 has 16 amino acids. Germline V lookup: CDR1 MGHRA, CDR2 YSYEKL. V dropped 4 bases and J dropped 0 bases, with 13 bases sitting between them. For the CDR3, the DNA is TGCGCCAGCAGCCCCCAGGGCATCATCTCTGGAAACACCATATATTTT. Encoded protein: CASSPQGIISGNTIYF.

The J gene is TRBJ2-1, the V gene TRBV10-2, with D maybe TRBD2 (5 bases). Germline loops: CDR1 WSHSY, CDR2 SAAADI. Trimming took 7 bases from V and 0 from J, leaving 13 bases between them. The CDR3 has 15 residues. CDR3 DNA: TGCGCCAGCATCGGACCGGGGAGCTCCTACAATGAGCAGTTCTTC. It yields the protein CASIGPGSSYNEQFF.

The chain uses TRBV14 and TRBJ2-1; 11 bases align to TRBD2. This CDR3 has 16 amino acids. V lost 3 bases to trimming and J lost 5 bases; unmatched junction nucleotides: 6. Germline assignment: CDR1 SGHDN and CDR2 FVKESK. The CDR3 DNA is TGTGCCAGCAGCCAGTTGGGACTAGCGGTTAACAATGAGCAGTTCTTC. Protein sequence: CASSQLGLAVNNEQFF.

J is TRBJ2-3 and V is TRBV7-6; 11 bases agree with TRBD2. The trim removed 3 bases at V and 3 bases at J, leaving 11 bases unmatched. The CDR3 length is 18 residues. In germline, CDR1 is SGHVS, CDR2 FNYEAQ. The CDR3 DNA reads as TGTGCCAGCAGCTTTGGGTTACTAGCGGGAGAGCCTACAGATACGCAGTATTTT. Its protein product is CASSFGLLAGEPTDTQYF. Variable domain in full (rest from reference TRBV7-6 and TRBJ2-3): GAGVSQSPRYKVTKRGQDVALRCDPISGHVSLYWYRQALGQGPEFLTYFNYEAQQDKSGLPNDRFSAERPEGSISTLTIQRTEQRDSAMYRCASSFGLLAGEPTDTQYFGPGTRLTVL.

This sequence joins TRBV14 and TRBJ1-2; possibly TRBD1 for D (5 bases). The CDR3 extends over 18 amino acids. Trimming pared 0 bases from V and 3 bases from J, leaving 20 bases between. Germline lookup yields CDR1 SGHDN and CDR2 FVKESK. CDR3 DNA sequence: TGTGCCAGCAGCCAAGAATTTAGGGGATCATTCTCGGACTATGGCTACACCTTC. It encodes CASSQEFRGSFSDYGYTF.

The table lists this clone with a few counts. CDR3 residues: CASSLAGTSRGEQYF. The CDR3 coding sequence is TGTGCCAGCAGCTTAGCTGGGACTAGTCGTGGCGAGCAGTACTTC. The chain links TRBV7-9 to TRBJ2-7, with 8 bases matching TRBD2. This CDR3 has 15 amino acids. The germline CDR1 and CDR2 sequences are SEHNR and FQNEAQ (reference sequence). Trimming took 0 bases from V and 6 from J; bases not matched to a gene: 7.

This chain connects TRBV4-2 to TRBJ2-7, with 9 positions matching TRBD2. CDR1 and CDR2 from the germline V gene are LGHNA and YNFKEQ. The CDR3 has 14 residues. V lost 5 bases to trimming and J lost 0 bases; unmatched junction nucleotides: 2. The CDR3 sequence: CASSGSGSSYEQYF. Here the CDR3 DNA reads TGTGCCAGCAGCGGTAGCGGGAGCTCCTACGAGCAGTACTTC.

The chain carries TRBV7-3 and TRBJ2-7; 10 bases are a match to TRBD2. J gave up 5 bases and V 4 bases, and 8 bases lay outside the gene matches. The CDR3 totals 15 residues. Germline CDR1 reads SGHTA; CDR2 reads FQGTGA. For the CDR3, the DNA is TGTGCCAGCAGCTCCACTAGCGGGATGAGGAACGAGCAGTACTTC. Amino acid sequence: CASSSTSGMRNEQYF. The variable domain in full, with the rest retrieved from reference TRBV7-3 and TRBJ2-7, is GAGVSQTPSNKVTEKGKYVELRCDPISGHTALYWYRQSLGQGPEFLIYFQGTGAADDSGLPNDRFFAVRPEGSVSTLKIQRTERGDSAVYLCASSSTSGMRNEQYFGPGTRLTVT.

V usage is TRBV7-9 and J usage is TRBJ2-2; D gene uncertain. This CDR3 contains 15 residues. In germline, CDR1 is SEHNR, CDR2 FQNEAQ (reference sequence). V was shortened by 2 bases and J by 3 bases, with 10 bases between the two germline ends. DNA for the CDR3: TGTGCCAGCAGCTTATTATCCGGTTACACCGGGGAGCTGTTTTTT. Encoded protein: CASSLLSGYTGELFF.

This clone has only a few counts. The V call is TRBV30, the J call TRBJ1-2; the D gene is possibly TRBD1 (5 bases). This CDR3 has 14 amino acids. CDR1 is GTSNPN, CDR2 SVGIG, per germline (reference sequence). V shed 4 bases and J shed 4 bases, with 16 bases lying between them. The DNA for the CDR3 is TGTGCCTGGACACGAAGGCAGGGCGGCTATGGCTACACCTTC. This encodes CAWTRRQGGYGYTF.

The chain carries TRBV7-6 and TRBJ2-2, with a tentative D call TRBD2 (6 bases). The CDR3 contains 16 residues. Germline CDR1 SGHVS, CDR2 FNYEAQ. Trimming shortened V by 2 bases and J by 7 bases, and 17 bases separated the two germline ends. CDR3 amino acids: CASSLRQTSEGGELFF. The CDR3 DNA follows: TGTGCCAGCAGCTTAAGGCAGACCTCGGAGGGCGGGGAGCTGTTTTTT.

This rearrangement joins TRBV10-3 to TRBJ2-7; TRBD1 might be the D (5 bases). Per the germline V gene, CDR1 is ENHRY and CDR2 is SYGVKD. The CDR3 has 12 residues. V lost 10 bases and J 4 bases, leaving 14 bases between the germline ends. The CDR3 reads CANQDDRYEQYF. The DNA for the CDR3 is TGTGCCAATCAGGACGACAGATACGAGCAGTACTTC.